Shown below are 21 T cell receptor beta chains from a single sample sequenced in a study of T and B cells in COVID-19 patients. BIOMED2 TRB-A/B primer pools were used in multiplex TRB PCR. TCRdb re-derived calls from the multiplex PCR reads in MiXCR, one entry per CDR3 protein. Of over 6,000 distinct CDR3 sequences listed, more than 25% were seen once; the top ten hold 50% to 60%. Each TRB amplification used 250-500 ng of genomic DNA from blood. Sequencing input: blood. Receptors were obtained from a human donor with active COVID-19.

This clonotype appeared once. Germline and junction disagree at one end, which may indicate a read error. The chain employs TRBV6-5 and TRBJ1-2; D is unresolved. The CDR3 spans 12 residues. CDR1 and CDR2 (germline): MNHEY, SVGAGI. The CDR3 loop is CAISESISGYTF. The CDR3 DNA sequence: TGTGCCATCAGTGAGTCAATATCAGGCTACACCTTC.

This rearrangement joins TRBV27 to TRBJ2-1; a possible D gene is TRBD2 (5 bases). The CDR3 is made up of 14 amino acids. Germline CDR1 is MNHEY and CDR2 is SMNVEV (reference sequence). V lost 8 bases and J 1 base, leaving 12 bases between the germline ends. DNA of the CDR3: TGTGCCAGCGAGGGAAGAGGGTCCTACAATGAGCAGTTCTTC. Its translation: CASEGRGSYNEQFF.

This clonotype was recorded at least ten times. The chain recombines TRBV19 with TRBJ1-2; D unclear. V lost 5 bases and J lost 8, with 24 bases in between. Germline CDR1 and CDR2: LNHDA and SQIVND (reference sequence). The CDR3 extends over 16 amino acids. CDR3 DNA: TGTGCCAGTAGTCTCTATCAGGCCAGCGCGGGGAAGGGCTACACCTTC. Its translation: CASSLYQASAGKGYTF.

This clonotype was recorded a few times. This chain uses TRBV11-2 with TRBJ2-7, with D perhaps matching TRBD1 or TRBD2 (6 bases each). Germline assignment: CDR1 SGHAT and CDR2 FQNNGV. Trimming cost V 7 bases and J 2 bases, with 9 bases left between them. This CDR3 spans 12 amino acids. The CDR3 DNA reads as TGTGCCAGCACGAGGGGGGCCTACGAGCAGTACTTC. Amino acids: CASTRGAYEQYF.

This clonotype was counted a few times. The rearrangement joins TRBV6-5 to TRBJ2-3; TRBD2 matches at 8 bases. Germline V gene data show CDR1 as MNHEY and CDR2 as SVGAGI. V shed 5 bases, J shed 5 bases, and the junction held 12 bases outside the gene matches. This CDR3 spans 16 amino acids. The CDR3 DNA sequence: TGTGCCAGCAGTGAATTACGACTAGCGTTAGGAGATACGCAGTATTTT. Translating it yields CASSELRLALGDTQYF.

In its sample, this clonotype ranks as medium-sized. The rearrangement links TRBV19 to TRBJ1-2, with 8 nucleotides matching TRBD1. Germline loops: CDR1 LNHDA, CDR2 SQIVND (reference sequence). The junction had 6 bases not matched to a gene; V was cut back by 4 bases and J by 8 bases. The CDR3 length is 13 residues. The CDR3 region is CASSRRQGFGYTF. The CDR3 nucleotides read TGTGCCAGTAGTAGACGACAGGGGTTCGGCTACACCTTC.

This clonotype was detected only a few times. The chain uses TRBV5-6 and TRBJ2-4, with 7 bases aligning to TRBD1. The V gene's germline CDR1 is SGHDT and CDR2 YYEEEE. The V gene end was trimmed by 4 bases and the J gene end by 0 bases; junction bases not matched to a gene: 7. This CDR3 contains 16 residues. The CDR3 nucleotides read TGTGCCAGCAGCCCCGAAGGGGGCCTAGCCAAAAACATTCAGTACTTC. As protein: CASSPEGGLAKNIQYF.

In its sample, this clonotype is medium-sized. The V gene is TRBV5-6, the J gene TRBJ1-4; no reliable D call. CDR3 size: 12 residues. V was trimmed by 1 base and J by 11 bases, leaving 9 bases between them. Germline CDR1 is SGHDT and CDR2 is YYEEEE. CDR3 in DNA: TGTGCCAGCAGCTTGTCCAGCGGGAAACTGTTTTTT. Translating gives CASSLSSGKLFF.

This clonotype was seen a handful of times. The chain is built from TRBV5-1 and TRBJ1-1; weak D call: TRBD1 (6 bases). Per the germline V gene, CDR1 is SGHRS and CDR2 is YFSETQ. The CDR3 loop spans 14 amino acids. The V end lost 4 bases, the J end lost 1 base, and 11 bases lay between the germline ends. The CDR3 sequence: CASSRGARNTEAFF. The CDR3 DNA is TGCGCCAGCAGCCGGGGGGCCCGGAACACTGAAGCTTTCTTT.

The gene calls are TRBV10-3 and TRBJ1-2, with 8 positions matching TRBD1. This CDR3 region has 14 residues. Germline V gives CDR1 ENHRY, CDR2 SYGVKD. V shed 4 bases and J 2 bases; nucleotides not matched to a gene: 3. CDR3 sequence reads: CAISGQGPNYGYTF. The CDR3 DNA reads TGTGCCATCAGTGGACAGGGGCCCAACTATGGCTACACCTTC.

This clonotype is labeled medium-sized. V gene TRBV19 combines with J gene TRBJ2-1; 7 positions match TRBD2. Germline lookup yields CDR1 LNHDA and CDR2 SQIVND (reference sequence). CDR3 size: 13 residues. V lost 7 bases and J lost 9; bases outside the gene matches: 9. CDR3 in amino acids: CASNGGGPGEQFF. The CDR3 region has the DNA TGTGCCAGTAACGGGGGAGGGCCGGGTGAGCAGTTCTTC.

CDR3 amino acids: CASSSTTGGQKSPLHF. The CDR3 DNA follows: TGTGCCAGCAGTTCCACGACAGGGGGCCAGAAATCACCCCTCCACTTT. J is TRBJ1-6 and V is TRBV27, with 10 positions matching TRBD1. The CDR3 extends over 16 amino acids. Germline V gene sequence: CDR1 MNHEY, CDR2 SMNVEV (reference sequence). The ends lost 4 bases at V and 10 bases at J; junction bases unmatched: 10.

Turning to this clonotype: At one of its ends the junction is not consistent with the germline gene, which may arise from a read error. This chain joins TRBV5-4 and TRBJ2-7; TRBD2 agrees at 12 bases. Germline V CDR1 and CDR2: SGHNT, YYREEE (reference sequence). The CDR3 consists of 15 residues. Written as DNA, the CDR3 is TGCGCCAGCAGCGGTCTAGCGGGAGGGCCGGCCGAGCAGTACTTC. Its translation is CASSGLAGGPAEQYF.

This clonotype turned up a few times. The gene calls are TRBV13 and TRBJ2-3; perhaps TRBD2 as D (5 bases). CDR1 and CDR2 from the germline V gene are PRHDT and FYEKMQ (reference sequence). Trimming pared 5 bases from V and 0 bases from J, leaving 9 bases between. The CDR3 runs to 14 residues. The CDR3 coding sequence is TGTGCCAGCAGCCTTCGGGGAAGCACAGATACGCAGTATTTT. Amino acid sequence: CASSLRGSTDTQYF.

The chain is built from TRBV5-5 and TRBJ2-3; 10 positions agree with TRBD2. CDR1 and CDR2 from the germline V gene are SGHKS and YYEKEE (reference sequence). The CDR3 runs to 16 residues. Losses at the gene ends were 4 bases for V and 4 bases for J; bases not matched to a gene: 9. The CDR3 DNA reads as TGTGCCAGCAGCCGTTCTAGCGGGAGTGGTGCAGATACGCAGTATTTT. Translating gives CASSRSSGSGADTQYF.

The J gene is TRBJ1-5, the V gene TRBV6-2 or TRBV6-3, with D uncertain. This CDR3 contains 16 residues. Germline CDR1 and CDR2: MNHEY and SVGEGT. Deletions cut 2 bases from V and 1 base from J, with 12 bases between. CDR3 residues: CASSYPGSKSNQPQHF. For the CDR3, the DNA is TGTGCCAGCAGTTACCCCGGGTCTAAGAGCAATCAGCCCCAGCATTTT.

The gene calls are TRBV20-1 and TRBJ2-7, with 7 bases identical to TRBD1. V dropped 6 bases and J dropped 7; count of bases not matched to a gene: 12. CDR3 size: 13 residues. CDR1 and CDR2 from the germline V gene are DFQATT and SNEGSKA (reference sequence). CDR3 amino acids: CSAEGAGGWEQYF. CDR3 sequence (DNA): TGCAGTGCCGAGGGGGCAGGGGGTTGGGAGCAGTACTTC.

In this sample, this clonotype is medium-sized. V gene TRBV15 combines with J gene TRBJ2-3, with D hard to call. The germline CDR1 and CDR2 sequences are LNHNV and YYDKDF (reference sequence). There are 14 residues in the CDR3. The V end lost 4 bases, the J end lost 3 bases, and 11 bases lay between the germline ends. Here the CDR3 DNA reads TGTGCCACCAGCACCGGCCTTCAGACAGATACGCAGTATTTT. It is translated as CATSTGLQTDTQYF. The entire variable domain, with the rest obtained from reference TRBV15 and TRBJ2-3, is as follows: DAMVIQNPRYQVTQFGKPVTLSCSQTLNHNVMYWYQQKSSQAPKLLFHYYDKDFNNEADTPDNFQSRRPNTSFCFLDIRSPGLGDTAMYLCATSTGLQTDTQYFGPGTRLTVL.

The chain links TRBV5-6 to TRBJ1-5; a weak D match, TRBD1 (6 bases). The CDR3 is 16 amino acids. The germline V and J ends were trimmed by 4 bases and 1 base, with 15 bases remaining between them. Germline-derived CDR1 and CDR2 are SGHDT and YYEEEE. The CDR3 coding sequence is TGTGCCAGCAGCCCGTTGGGGGGGCGAAGCAATCAGCCCCAGCATTTT. Protein sequence: CASSPLGGRSNQPQHF.

This clonotype is medium-sized by share. This sequence joins TRBV29-1 and TRBJ2-3; TRBD1 matches at 7 bases. This CDR3 comprises 15 residues. J lost 1 base, V lost 2 bases, and 6 bases had no gene match. Germline CDR1 SQVTM, CDR2 ANQGSEA. The CDR3 protein is CSVERQGRGTDTQYF. The CDR3 DNA follows: TGCAGCGTTGAAAGACAGGGAAGAGGCACAGATACGCAGTATTTT.

The chain recombines TRBV6-5 with TRBJ1-2; 7 bases map to TRBD1. V lost 0 bases, J lost 4 bases, and 5 bases stayed unmatched. The germline CDR1 and CDR2 sequences are MNHEY and SVGAGI. The CDR3 consists of 15 residues. CDR3 region: CASSYSLQGPYGYTF. CDR3 bases: TGTGCCAGCAGTTACTCGTTACAGGGGCCCTATGGCTACACCTTC.